This T cell receptor (beta chain) emerged from a study of cytomegalovirus exposure and HLA in healthy donors. Regarding the study as a whole: What was likely a sequencing artifact was a cluster of highly shared sequence variants. Because they were indistinguishable, some V segments, including TRBV6-2 and TRBV6-3, were excluded. TCR beta V- and J-gene trimming was later associated with a missense DCLRE1C variant.

Worth noting for this clone: Its specificity is unknown.

CDR3 length: 15 residues. The V end was cut by 4 bases, the J end by 2 bases, with 14 bases between. From germline, CDR1 is SGHTA and CDR2 FQGNSA. It was with 60 Vbeta and 13 Jbeta primers that the PCR ran. Source study methods: A later analysis counted around 74 million unique TCR beta chains, some 11 million shared. TCRdb keeps only in-frame clones here, not all; method: immunoSEQ multiplex PCR. That table is the source of V, J and clone size, and D and trimming were worked out from the DNA. The table lists 150,000 or so clones, under 85% of them singletons. This chain connects TRBV7-2 to TRBJ1-2; D gene ambiguous. What was sequenced was PBMCs. The clonotype originates from a man aged 18 to 29 in good health and CMV-seronegative. CDR3 nucleotide sequence: TGTGCCAGCAGCTCATACATCACACCAAACTATGGCTACACCTTC. Translating it yields CASSSYITPNYGYTF.